Listed below are T cell receptor beta chains from one sample, sequenced in a study of shared T cell receptors in the human thymus. Repertoires were generated with immunoSEQ multiplex PCR, while TCRdb's copy carries only in-frame clones and drops some. The sample shows 540,000 or so clones, approximately 80% of them seen only once. The sample was also linked to a second study, of human thymus T cells.

Source material: thymocytes. These receptor sequences come from a boy under two years old with a congenital heart defect. Both conserved end residues are part of each CDR3. The D gene is left open where the match is weak. Clone sizes are given selectively: once, few, many, or a class where the clone is expanded.

-	TRBJ2-7	TRBV4-2	TRBD1	CASSQPGQDSYEQYF	TGTGCCAGCAGCCAACCCGGACAGGACTCCTACGAGCAGTACTTC
once	TRBJ2-7	TRBV11-2	-	CASSSPGTKSHEQYF	TGTGCCAGCAGCTCCCCTGGGACAAAATCCCACGAGCAGTACTTC
-	TRBJ2-5	TRBV7-2	-	CASSQRKQYF	TGTGCCAGCAGCCAGCGAAAGCAGTACTTC
-	TRBJ1-1	TRBV5-6	-	CASRFQNTEAFF	TGTGCCAGCAGGTTCCAGAACACTGAAGCTTTCTTT
-	TRBJ2-7	TRBV6-1	TRBD1	CASSERRKRDRGQNEQYF	TGTGCCAGCAGTGAAAGGCGAAAAAGGGACAGGGGGCAGAATGAGCAGTACTTC
-	TRBJ2-4	TRBV4-1	TRBD2	CASSLGTSGSFLAKNIQYF	TGCGCCAGCAGCCTCGGGACTAGCGGGAGTTTCCTAGCCAAAAACATTCAGTACTTC
-	TRBJ1-4	TRBV28	TRBD1	CASSTRGWNEKLFF	TGTGCCAGCAGTACCAGGGGGTGGAATGAAAAACTGTTTTTT
-	TRBJ1-6	TRBV28	-	CASSRSSYNSPLHF	TGTGCCAGCTCCCGTAGCTCCTATAATTCACCCCTCCACTTT
-	TRBJ2-3	TRBV7-6	TRBD1	CASRKGTGGIEITDTQYF	TGTGCCAGCAGGAAAGGGACAGGGGGTATCGAAATCACAGATACGCAGTATTTT
-	TRBJ2-5	TRBV10-3	TRBD2	CAIKRTSGETQYF	TGTGCCATCAAAAGGACTAGCGGAGAGACCCAGTACTTC
-	TRBJ2-5	TRBV7-9	TRBD2	CASSPRLAGGETQYF	TGTGCCAGCAGTCCACGACTAGCGGGTGGAGAGACCCAGTACTTC
few	TRBJ1-2	TRBV25-1	TRBD1	CASSAHNSRDRGNYGYTF	TGTGCCAGCAGTGCACACAACTCCCGGGACAGGGGTAACTATGGCTACACCTTC
-	TRBJ2-7	TRBV5-1	-	CASSWAGPRYEQYF	TGCGCCAGCAGCTGGGCGGGCCCTCGGTACGAGCAGTACTTC
few	TRBJ2-7	TRBV2	TRBD2	CASDGTSTRSEYF	TGTGCCAGCGATGGGACTAGCACAAGAAGCGAGTACTTC
-	TRBJ1-3	TRBV27	-	CASSLGGGNTIYF	TGTGCCAGCAGTTTGGGGGGAGGAAACACCATATATTTT
-	TRBJ2-7	TRBV20-1	-	CGARRDEQYF	TGCGGTGCCAGACGTGACGAGCAGTACTTC
-	TRBJ2-6	TRBV11-3	-	CASSCKAGPGANVLTF	TGTGCCAGCAGTTGCAAAGCGGGCCCAGGGGCCAACGTCCTGACTTTC
-	TRBJ2-3	TRBV14	TRBD2	CASSQVWLAGTDTQYF	TGTGCCAGCAGCCAAGTCTGGCTAGCGGGCACAGATACGCAGTATTTT
-	TRBJ2-7	TRBV30	-	CAWSVGGYYEQYF	TGTGCCTGGAGTGTTGGCGGCTACTACGAGCAGTACTTC
-	TRBJ1-2	TRBV27	TRBD1	CASRRQGAGGDTNYGYTF	TGTGCCAGCAGAAGACAGGGGGCTGGAGGGGATACTAACTATGGCTACACCTTC
-	TRBJ2-7	TRBV11-2	TRBD2	CASSATGTSATYEQYF	TGTGCCAGCAGCGCGACCGGGACTAGCGCTACCTACGAGCAGTACTTC
-	TRBJ2-7	TRBV25-1	-	CASSETPGTIGYEQYF	TGTGCCAGCAGTGAAACCCCCGGGACAATAGGCTACGAGCAGTACTTC
-	TRBJ1-2	TRBV6-6	TRBD1	CASVNRRQGRIYGYTF	TGTGCCAGCGTTAATAGGAGACAGGGGAGGATCTATGGCTACACCTTC
-	TRBJ2-2	TRBV5-1	TRBD2	CASRASGRALTGELFF	TGCGCCAGCAGGGCTAGCGGGAGGGCCCTCACCGGGGAGCTGTTTTTT
-	TRBJ2-7	TRBV11-2	-	CASSLGSAGPLARPQYF	TGTGCCAGCAGCCTAGGTTCCGCGGGACCCTTAGCCCGCCCGCAGTACTTC
few	TRBJ2-1	TRBV7-2	TRBD2	CASSLGPRGRGFF	TGTGCCAGCAGCTTAGGCCCCCGCGGGAGAGGGTTCTTC
-	TRBJ2-7	TRBV27	TRBD2	CASSLKTSGKILCNEQYF	TGTGCCAGCAGTTTAAAGACTAGCGGGAAGATCTTGTGCAACGAGCAGTACTTC
-	TRBJ2-7	TRBV27	TRBD1	CASSQTNDRVLSYEQYF	TGTGCCAGCAGCCAAACCAACGACAGGGTATTGTCCTACGAGCAGTACTTC
-	TRBJ2-1	TRBV6-1	TRBD1	CASSGRDRGNEQFF	TGTGCCAGCAGTGGCCGGGACAGGGGCAATGAGCAGTTCTTC
-	TRBJ1-1	TRBV30	TRBD1	CAWSVHFRGYTEAFF	TGTGCCTGGAGTGTACATTTCAGGGGGTACACTGAAGCTTTCTTT
-	TRBJ2-3	TRBV10-1	TRBD2	CASESGTGPTDTQYF	TGCGCCAGTGAAAGCGGGACCGGCCCGACAGATACGCAGTATTTT